This T cell receptor (beta chain) was identified in a study of shared T cell receptors in the human thymus (dated by TCRdb to the early 2020s). A note on the overall study: The study examined how self-reactive, shared T-cell receptor alpha chains are generated in the human thymus.

Comments on this clone: Its cognate antigen has yet to be identified. Base qualities are missing; no much larger clone stands one base away.

To prepare the library, the immunoSEQ multiplex PCR assay was applied. Drawn from immuneACCESS, this table holds only the in-frame rearrangements with V and J called that TCRdb kept. Clones are partly lost; checked studies trace under half to an unresolved V gene and leave the rest unexplained. The sample table contains about 660,000 clones; only one count was recorded for over 75% of them. The leading ten clones occupy 0.009% to 0.0095% of the sample. Its CDR3 holds 15 amino acids, cysteine through phenylalanine. The sequence is cut down to CDR3 DNA, 45 bases in frame from base 1. The V and J ends are trimmed by 1 base and 4 bases, leaving 11 bases between them. Taken from the germline V gene, the CDR1 and CDR2 loops are SGHTA and FQGNSA. These data also formed part of another study, on human thymus T cells. The second paper further reports: The donors were immunologically healthy infants in Finland who had open corrective cardiac surgery for congenital heart defects. The thymus tissue came from surgical resects taken out during corrective cardiac surgery. V and J gene segment usage appeared biased in both thymic and peripheral blood repertoires. Highly overlapping thymic TCR repertoires among unrelated individuals were reported in the related research. TCR alpha and beta repertoires from roughly eight infant thymus samples and four related peripheral blood samples were characterized in the study. Donor ages ranged from roughly 7 to 250 days, and the cohort comprised over five male and two female infants. Thymocytes were freed from the tissue by mechanical means and kept at -70 degrees C as pellets of roughly 9-34 million cells. Genomic DNA was extracted from frozen cell pellets with a QIAsymphony instrument. Using the immunoSEQ multiplex PCR assay, the TCRB and TCRAD loci were amplified from a standardized quantity of quality-controlled genomic DNA. The amplicons spanned the V(D)J region and were long enough to cover the CDR3 and allow V and J genes to be identified. Amplicon sequencing was performed on an Illumina platform through the commercial immunoSEQ service. Corrections for primer bias and sequencing errors followed previously described methods, while TCRAD and TCRB definitions were based on the IMGT database. immunoSEQ Analyzer 3.0 and VDJTools were used for repertoire analysis, which covered basic statistics, V/J segment usage, diversity estimates, rarefaction and pairwise overlap. To estimate diversity, the Chao1, ChaoE, Efron-Thisted, Shannon and inverse Simpson indices were applied, and diversity was also estimated on datasets down-sampled to the smallest sample. Repertoire overlap used strict matching of CDR3 nucleotide sequence, V gene and J gene, with Jaccard-based multidimensional scaling clustering. On average, thymus samples yielded 650,000 to 1,000,000 unique TCRB clonotypes, whereas blood samples yielded about 80,000.

The receptor's source is a boy under two years old with a congenital heart defect. Donor details come from another sample of the same person, matched by shared clones. Sequenced material: thymocytes. Recombination linked TRBV7-2 to TRBJ1-5, with an unclear D gene assignment. This receptor has the CDR3 CASSLGDTPNQPQHF. The base sequence is TGTGCCAGCAGCTTAGGAGACACCCCTAATCAGCCCCAGCATTTT.